Presented here are 8 T cell receptor beta chains from one specimen sequenced in a study of shared clonotypes between healthy human individuals. Sequencing used immunoSEQ multiplex PCR; TCRdb keeps in-frame clones, though not all of them. The repertoire includes roughly 1,100,000 clones, about 75% of them detected once, and 1.4% to 1.5% sits in the top ten. The material sequenced was memory CD4+ T cells sorted from blood. Subset meaning: CD45RA-negative fraction. These TCRs come from a man in his late teens or twenties in good health.

This clone was seen a single time. The rearrangement uses TRBV7-2 and TRBJ2-1, with D hard to call. V dropped 5 bases and J dropped 1 base, with 15 bases sitting between them. This CDR3 comprises 16 residues. CDR1 is SGHTA and CDR2 is FQGNSA in the germline V gene. The CDR3: CASSPELFSSYNEQFF. In nucleotides, the CDR3 is TGTGCCAGCAGCCCGGAGTTGTTTTCTTCCTACAATGAGCAGTTCTTC.

This chain links TRBV7-9 with TRBJ1-5; D uncertain. The CDR3 length is 15 residues. Germline CDR1 is SEHNR and CDR2 is FQNEAQ (reference sequence). V was cut by 1 base and J by 1 base, with 8 bases left in between. CDR3 coding DNA: TGTGCCAGCAGCTTAGGAACCCCCAGCAATCAGCCCCAGCATTTT. It translates to CASSLGTPSNQPQHF.

The DNA for the CDR3 is TGTGCCAGCAGCCTGGAGGGCGGGAGGGAAGAGACCCAGTACTTC. Translating it yields CASSLEGGREETQYF. The genes are TRBV7-2 and TRBJ2-5; 9 nucleotides agree with TRBD2. The CDR3 covers 15 residues. CDR1 and CDR2 from the germline V gene are SGHTA and FQGNSA. Trimming cost V 5 bases and J 3 bases; bases outside gene matches: 7.

The chain is built from TRBV28 and TRBJ1-3; no clear D gene. V lost 4 bases and J 9 bases, leaving 4 bases between the germline ends. The CDR3 totals 10 residues. In germline, CDR1 is MDHEN, CDR2 SYDVKM. In nucleotides, the CDR3 is TGTGCCAGCAGTTCCACCACCATATATTTT. Its translation is CASSSTTIYF.

The chain recombines TRBV5-1 with TRBJ1-1; D unclear. Trimming cost V 1 base and J 2 bases, with 12 bases left between them. The CDR3 is 15 residues long. Germline CDR1 SGHRS, CDR2 YFSETQ. CDR3 region: CASSLSTQPNTEAFF. DNA of the CDR3: TGCGCCAGCAGCTTGTCTACCCAGCCCAACACTGAAGCTTTCTTT.

The CDR3 DNA reads as TGCGCCAGCAGCTTGGAGGGGGGACAGGTCGACGAGCAGTACTTC. This gives the protein CASSLEGGQVDEQYF. The chain has TRBV5-1 and TRBJ2-7, with 8 bases aligning to TRBD1. CDR1 is SGHRS and CDR2 is YFSETQ in the germline V gene. The CDR3 extends over 15 amino acids. The J segment lost 5 bases and the V segment lost 0 bases, leaving 7 bases of the junction unmatched.

The chain recombines TRBV18 with TRBJ2-7, with D possibly being TRBD2 (6 bases). Germline V lookup: CDR1 KGHSH, CDR2 LQKENI. The CDR3 is made up of 13 amino acids. The V end lost 3 bases, the J end lost 5 bases, and 11 bases lay between the germline ends. CDR3 sequence reads: CASSPGGPDEQYF. Here the CDR3 DNA reads TGTGCCAGCTCACCGGGGGGTCCCGACGAGCAGTACTTC.

This sequence joins TRBV25-1 and TRBJ2-2; no firm D call. V was trimmed by 2 bases and J by 3 bases, leaving 13 bases between them. The CDR3 has 16 amino acids. Germline CDR1 reads MGHDK; CDR2 reads SYGVNS. In DNA form, the CDR3 reads TGTGCCAGCAGTGAAACACGACCCTGGGACACCGGGGAGCTGTTTTTT. This sequence encodes CASSETRPWDTGELFF.